The clone carrying this T cell receptor (beta chain) was counted a few times. There are 16 residues in the CDR3. Germline V lookup: CDR1 LNHDA, CDR2 SQIVND (reference sequence). V dropped 2 bases and J dropped 6; count of bases not matched to a gene: 12. The repertoire was sequenced with immunoSEQ multiplex PCR; TCRdb's copy has only in-frame clones and lacks some. The sample has a few hundred thousand clones, approximately 86% seen once. The entry originates in a study of blood T cell repertoires in COVID-19. The receptor's source is a middle-aged woman with acute COVID-19. Sequencing was done on a sample of PBMCs or T cells enriched from blood (not recorded which). This chain connects TRBV19 to TRBJ1-1, with 7 bases identical to TRBD1. CDR3 in amino acids: CASSIRGPDVRAEAFF. CDR3 bases: TGTGCCAGTAGTATAAGGGGGCCCGACGTGAGGGCTGAAGCTTTCTTT.